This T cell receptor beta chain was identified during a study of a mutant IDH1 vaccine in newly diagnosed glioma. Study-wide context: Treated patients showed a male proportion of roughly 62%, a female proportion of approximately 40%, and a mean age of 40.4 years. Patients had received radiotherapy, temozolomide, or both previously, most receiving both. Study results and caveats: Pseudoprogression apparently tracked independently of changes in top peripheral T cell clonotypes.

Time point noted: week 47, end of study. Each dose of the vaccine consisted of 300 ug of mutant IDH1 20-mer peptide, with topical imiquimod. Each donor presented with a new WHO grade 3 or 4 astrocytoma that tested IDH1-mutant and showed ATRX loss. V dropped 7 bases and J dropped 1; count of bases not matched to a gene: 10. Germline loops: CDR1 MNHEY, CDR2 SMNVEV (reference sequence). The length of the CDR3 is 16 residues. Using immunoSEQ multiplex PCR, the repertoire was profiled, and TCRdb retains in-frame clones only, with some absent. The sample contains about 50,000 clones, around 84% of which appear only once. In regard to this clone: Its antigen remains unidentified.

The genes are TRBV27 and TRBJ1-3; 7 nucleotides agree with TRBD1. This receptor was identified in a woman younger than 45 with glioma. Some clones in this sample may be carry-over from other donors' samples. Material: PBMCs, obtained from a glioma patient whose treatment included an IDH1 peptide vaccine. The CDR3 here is CASNLQRQGSGNTIYF. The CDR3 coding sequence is TGTGCCAGCAACCTACAGAGACAGGGTTCTGGAAACACCATATATTTT.